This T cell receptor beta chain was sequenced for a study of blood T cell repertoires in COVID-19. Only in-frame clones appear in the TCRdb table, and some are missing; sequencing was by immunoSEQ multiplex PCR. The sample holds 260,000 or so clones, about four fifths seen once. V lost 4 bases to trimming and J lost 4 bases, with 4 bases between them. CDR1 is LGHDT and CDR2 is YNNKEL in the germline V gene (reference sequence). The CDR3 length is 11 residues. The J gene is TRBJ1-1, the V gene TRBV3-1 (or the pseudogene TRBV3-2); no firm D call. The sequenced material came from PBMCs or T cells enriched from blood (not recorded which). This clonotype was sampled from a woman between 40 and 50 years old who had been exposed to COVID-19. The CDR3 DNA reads TGTGCCAGCAGCCTGAGCACTGAAGCTTTCTTT. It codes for CASSLSTEAFF.